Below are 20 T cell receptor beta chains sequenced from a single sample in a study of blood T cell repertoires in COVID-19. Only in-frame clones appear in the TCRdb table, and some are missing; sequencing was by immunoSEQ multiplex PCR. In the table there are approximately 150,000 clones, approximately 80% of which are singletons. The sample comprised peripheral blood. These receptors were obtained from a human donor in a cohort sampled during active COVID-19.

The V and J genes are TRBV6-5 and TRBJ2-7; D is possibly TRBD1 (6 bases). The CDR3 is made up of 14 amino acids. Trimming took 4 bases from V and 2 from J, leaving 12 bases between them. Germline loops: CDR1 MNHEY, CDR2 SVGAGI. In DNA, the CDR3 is TGTGCCAGCAGTTCCGACAGGTTGCCCTACGAGCAGTACTTC. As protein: CASSSDRLPYEQYF.

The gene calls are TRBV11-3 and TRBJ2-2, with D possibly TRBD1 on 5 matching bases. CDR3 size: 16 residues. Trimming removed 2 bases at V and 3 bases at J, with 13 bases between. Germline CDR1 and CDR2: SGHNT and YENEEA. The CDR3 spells CASSLRTRSHTGELFF. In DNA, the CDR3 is TGTGCCAGCAGCTTAAGGACAAGGTCCCACACCGGGGAGCTGTTTTTT.

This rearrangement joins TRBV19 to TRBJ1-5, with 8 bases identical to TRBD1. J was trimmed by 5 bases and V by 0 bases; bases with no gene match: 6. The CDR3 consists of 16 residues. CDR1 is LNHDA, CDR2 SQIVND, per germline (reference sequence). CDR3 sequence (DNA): TGTGCCAGTAGTATAGATTCGACAGGGGATGATCAGCCCCAGCATTTT. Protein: CASSIDSTGDDQPQHF.

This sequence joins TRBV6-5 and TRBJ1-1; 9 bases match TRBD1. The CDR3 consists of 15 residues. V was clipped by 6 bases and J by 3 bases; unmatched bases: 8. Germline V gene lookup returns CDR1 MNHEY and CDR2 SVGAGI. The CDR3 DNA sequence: TGTGCCAGCAGGGATACCGGGACAGGGTACACTGAAGCTTTCTTT. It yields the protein CASRDTGTGYTEAFF.

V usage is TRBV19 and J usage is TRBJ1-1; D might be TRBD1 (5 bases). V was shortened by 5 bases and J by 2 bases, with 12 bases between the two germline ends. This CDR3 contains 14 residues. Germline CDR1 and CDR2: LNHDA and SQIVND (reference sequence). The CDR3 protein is CASSFVGDNTEAFF. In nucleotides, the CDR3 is TGTGCCAGTAGTTTTGTAGGGGATAACACTGAAGCTTTCTTT.

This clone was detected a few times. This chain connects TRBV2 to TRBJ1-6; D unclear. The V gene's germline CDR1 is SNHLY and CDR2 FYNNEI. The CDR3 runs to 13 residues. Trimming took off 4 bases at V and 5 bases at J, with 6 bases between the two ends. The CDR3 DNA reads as TGTGCCAGCAGTGTAAATGATAATTCACCCCTCCACTTT. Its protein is CASSVNDNSPLHF.

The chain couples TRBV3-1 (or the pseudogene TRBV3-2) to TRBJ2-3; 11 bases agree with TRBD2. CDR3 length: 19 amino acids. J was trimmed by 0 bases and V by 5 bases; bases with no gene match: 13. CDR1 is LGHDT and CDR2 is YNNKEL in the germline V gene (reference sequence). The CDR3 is CASSSFPGLADYSTDTQYF. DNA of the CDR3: TGTGCCAGCAGCTCCTTCCCGGGACTAGCGGACTATAGCACAGATACGCAGTATTTT.

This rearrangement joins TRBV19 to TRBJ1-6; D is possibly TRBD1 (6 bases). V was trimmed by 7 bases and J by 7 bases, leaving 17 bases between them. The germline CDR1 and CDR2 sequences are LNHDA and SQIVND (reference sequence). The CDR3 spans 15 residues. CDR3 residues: CASTGSRGGNSPLHF. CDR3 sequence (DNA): TGTGCCAGTACGGGATCCAGGGGCGGGAATTCACCCCTCCACTTT.

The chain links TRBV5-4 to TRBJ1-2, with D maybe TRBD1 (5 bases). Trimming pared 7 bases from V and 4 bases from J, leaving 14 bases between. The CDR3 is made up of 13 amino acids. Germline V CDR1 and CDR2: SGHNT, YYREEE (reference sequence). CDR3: CASLGQGSYGYTF. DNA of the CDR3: TGTGCCAGCCTGGGGCAGGGAAGCTATGGCTACACCTTC.

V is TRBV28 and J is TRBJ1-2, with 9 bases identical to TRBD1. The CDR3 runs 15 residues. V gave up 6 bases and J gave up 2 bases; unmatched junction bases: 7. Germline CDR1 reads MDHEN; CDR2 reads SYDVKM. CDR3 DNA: TGTGCCAGCAGACCCCGCGGACAGGGGAACTATGGCTACACCTTC. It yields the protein CASRPRGQGNYGYTF.

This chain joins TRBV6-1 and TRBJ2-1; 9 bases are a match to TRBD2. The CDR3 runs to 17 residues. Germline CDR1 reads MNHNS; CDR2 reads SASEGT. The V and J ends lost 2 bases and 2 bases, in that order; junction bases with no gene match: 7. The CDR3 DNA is TGTGCCAGCAGTGAACCGGCGGGGGGGCCCCCCTACAATGAGCAGTTCTTC. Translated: CASSEPAGGPPYNEQFF.

This CDR3 is CAVNRGPGSPLHF. In DNA form, the CDR3 reads TGTGCCGTAAACAGGGGGCCCGGTTCACCCCTCCACTTT. The J gene is TRBJ1-6, the V gene TRBV25-1, with 9 bases aligning to TRBD1. Losses at the gene ends were 11 bases for V and 9 bases for J; bases not matched to a gene: 8. Germline V gene sequence: CDR1 MGHDK, CDR2 SYGVNS. The CDR3 sequence is 13 residues long.

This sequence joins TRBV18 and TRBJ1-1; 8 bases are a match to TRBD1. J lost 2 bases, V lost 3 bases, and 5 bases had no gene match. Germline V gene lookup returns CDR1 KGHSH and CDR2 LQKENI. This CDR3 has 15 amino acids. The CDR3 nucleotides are TGTGCCAGCTCACCCCTTGGACAGGGCAACACTGAAGCTTTCTTT. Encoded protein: CASSPLGQGNTEAFF.

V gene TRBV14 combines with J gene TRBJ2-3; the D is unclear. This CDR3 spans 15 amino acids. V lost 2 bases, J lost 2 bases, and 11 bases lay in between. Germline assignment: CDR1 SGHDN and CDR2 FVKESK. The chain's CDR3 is CASSQTLLLTDTQYF. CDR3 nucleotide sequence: TGTGCCAGCAGCCAAACACTACTCCTCACAGATACGCAGTATTTT.

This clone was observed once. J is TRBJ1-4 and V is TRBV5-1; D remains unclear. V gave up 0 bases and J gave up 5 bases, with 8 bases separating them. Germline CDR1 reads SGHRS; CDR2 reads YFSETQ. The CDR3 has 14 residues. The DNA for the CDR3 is TGCGCCAGCAGCTTGGGATCGCGGAATGAAAAACTGTTTTTT. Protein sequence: CASSLGSRNEKLFF.

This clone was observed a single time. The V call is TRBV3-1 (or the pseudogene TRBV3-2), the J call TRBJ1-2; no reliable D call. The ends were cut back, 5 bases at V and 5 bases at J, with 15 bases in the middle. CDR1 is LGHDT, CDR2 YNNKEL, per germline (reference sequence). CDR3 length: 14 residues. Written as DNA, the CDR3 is TGTGCCAGCAGCTCGAGTTCCGGCGGGTATGGCTACACCTTC. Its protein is CASSSSSGGYGYTF.

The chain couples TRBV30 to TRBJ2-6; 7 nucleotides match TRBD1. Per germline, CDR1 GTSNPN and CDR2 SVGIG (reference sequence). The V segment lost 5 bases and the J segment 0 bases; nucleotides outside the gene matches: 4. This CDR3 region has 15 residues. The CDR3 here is CAWGTVSSGANVLTF. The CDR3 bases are TGTGCCTGGGGGACAGTCTCCTCTGGGGCCAACGTCCTGACTTTC.

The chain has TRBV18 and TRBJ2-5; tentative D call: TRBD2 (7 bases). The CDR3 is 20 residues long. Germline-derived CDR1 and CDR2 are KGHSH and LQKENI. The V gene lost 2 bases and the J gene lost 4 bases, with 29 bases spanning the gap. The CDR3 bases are TGTGCCAGCTCACCAGAGGTGGGGGGGCCATCCTCGAACTCACCAGAGACCCAGTACTTC. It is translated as CASSPEVGGPSSNSPETQYF. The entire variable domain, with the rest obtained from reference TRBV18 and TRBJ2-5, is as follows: NAGVMQNPRHLVRRRGQEARLRCSPMKGHSHVYWYRQLPEEGLKFMVYLQKENIIDESGMPKERFSAEFPKEGPSILRIQQVVRGDSAAYFCASSPEVGGPSSNSPETQYFGPGTRLLVL.

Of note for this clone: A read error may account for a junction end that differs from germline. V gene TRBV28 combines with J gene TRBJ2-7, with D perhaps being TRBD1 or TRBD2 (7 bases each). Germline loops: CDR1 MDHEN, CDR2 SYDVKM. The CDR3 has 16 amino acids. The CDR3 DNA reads TGTGCCCGCAGGGGGGAGGGGGAGGGGGAGCCCTACGAGCAGTACTTC. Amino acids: CARRGEGEGEPYEQYF.

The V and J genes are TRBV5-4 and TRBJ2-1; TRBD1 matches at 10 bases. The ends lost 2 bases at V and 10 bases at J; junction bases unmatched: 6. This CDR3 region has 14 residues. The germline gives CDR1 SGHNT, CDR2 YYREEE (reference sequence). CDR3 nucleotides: TGTGCCAGCAGCTTCTTCCGGGACAGGGGCGAGCAGTTCTTC. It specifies CASSFFRDRGEQFF.